This T cell receptor beta chain was captured in a study of naive and memory T cell subsets. V dropped 2 bases and J dropped 7 bases, with 11 bases sitting between them. Looked up from germline, CDR1 is SEHNR and CDR2 is FQNEAQ (reference sequence). The CDR3 is made up of 14 amino acids. Both TRBC1 and TRBC2 were covered by a beta constant-region primer of two equimolar oligonucleotides. A 12-nucleotide UMI and the SP2 primer were added to the cDNA 3' end by oligonucleotide ligation. TCRdb independently ran MiXCR on the UMI-ligation and nested PCR reads; one entry per CDR3 protein. The table has roughly 31,000 distinct CDR3 sequences, about 10% seen once.

Specimen: effector memory CD4+ T cells from blood. The subset is: effector memory, CD45RA- CD27-. This sequence originates from a human donor in good health. This rearrangement joins TRBV7-9 to TRBJ1-4, with D tentatively TRBD1 (5 bases). The DNA of the CDR3 is TGTGCCAGCAGCTTATCGGTTCAGGGTGAAAAACTGTTTTTT. It translates to CASSLSVQGEKLFF.